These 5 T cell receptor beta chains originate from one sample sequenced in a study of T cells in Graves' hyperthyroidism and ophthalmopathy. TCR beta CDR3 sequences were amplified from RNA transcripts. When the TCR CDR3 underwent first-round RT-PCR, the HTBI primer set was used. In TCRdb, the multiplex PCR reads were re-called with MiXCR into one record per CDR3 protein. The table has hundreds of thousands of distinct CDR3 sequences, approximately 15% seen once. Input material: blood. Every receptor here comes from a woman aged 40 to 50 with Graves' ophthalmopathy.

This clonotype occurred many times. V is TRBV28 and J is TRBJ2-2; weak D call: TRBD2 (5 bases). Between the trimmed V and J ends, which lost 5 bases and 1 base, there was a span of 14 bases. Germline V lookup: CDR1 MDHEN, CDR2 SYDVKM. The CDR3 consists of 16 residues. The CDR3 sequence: CASSLLGGLNTGELFF. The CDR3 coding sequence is TGTGCCAGCAGTCTCCTGGGCGGGCTGAACACCGGGGAGCTGTTTTTT.

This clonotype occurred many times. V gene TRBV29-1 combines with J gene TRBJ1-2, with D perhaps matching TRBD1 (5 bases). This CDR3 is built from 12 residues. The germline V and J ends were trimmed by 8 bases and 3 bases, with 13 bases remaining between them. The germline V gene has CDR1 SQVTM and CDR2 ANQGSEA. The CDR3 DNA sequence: TGCAGCTCCTTCTTGGGGGACTATGGCTACACCTTC. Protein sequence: CSSFLGDYGYTF.

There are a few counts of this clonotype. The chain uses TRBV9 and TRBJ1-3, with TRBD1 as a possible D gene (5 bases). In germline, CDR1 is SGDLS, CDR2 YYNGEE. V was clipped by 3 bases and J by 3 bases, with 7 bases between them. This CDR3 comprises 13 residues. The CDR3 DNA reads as TGTGCCAGCAGCGGCAGGGATGGAAACACCATATATTTT. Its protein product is CASSGRDGNTIYF. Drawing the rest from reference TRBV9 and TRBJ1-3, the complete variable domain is DSGVTQTPKHLITATGQRVTLRCSPRSGDLSVYWYQQSLDQGLQFLIQYYNGEERAKGNILERFSAQQFPDLHSELNLSSLELGDSALYFCASSGRDGNTIYFGEGSWLTVV.

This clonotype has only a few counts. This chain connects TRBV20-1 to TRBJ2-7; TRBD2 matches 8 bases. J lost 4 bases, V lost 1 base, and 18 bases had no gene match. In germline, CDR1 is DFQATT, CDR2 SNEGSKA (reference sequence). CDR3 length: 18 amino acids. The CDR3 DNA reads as TGCAGTGCTAGAGTAACCAGCGGGAGATCCGTTCTCCCTTACGAGCAGTACTTC. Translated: CSARVTSGRSVLPYEQYF.

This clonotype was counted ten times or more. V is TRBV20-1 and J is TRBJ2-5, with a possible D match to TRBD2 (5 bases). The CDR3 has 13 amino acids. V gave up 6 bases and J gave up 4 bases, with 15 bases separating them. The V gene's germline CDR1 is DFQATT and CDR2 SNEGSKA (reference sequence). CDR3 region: CSAALGVSETQYF. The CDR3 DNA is TGCAGTGCAGCTTTGGGAGTTTCAGAGACCCAGTACTTC.